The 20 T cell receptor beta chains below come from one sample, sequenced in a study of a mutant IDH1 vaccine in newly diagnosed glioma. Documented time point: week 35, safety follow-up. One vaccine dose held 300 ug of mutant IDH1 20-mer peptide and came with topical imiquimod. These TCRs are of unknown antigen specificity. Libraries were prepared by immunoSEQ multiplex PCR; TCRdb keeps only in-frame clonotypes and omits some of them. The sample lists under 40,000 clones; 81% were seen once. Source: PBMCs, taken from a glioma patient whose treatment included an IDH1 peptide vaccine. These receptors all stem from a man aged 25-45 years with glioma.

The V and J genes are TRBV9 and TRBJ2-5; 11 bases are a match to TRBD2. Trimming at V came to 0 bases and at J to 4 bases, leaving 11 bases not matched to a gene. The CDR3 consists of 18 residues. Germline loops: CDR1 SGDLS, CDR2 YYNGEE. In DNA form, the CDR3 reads TGTGCCAGCAGCGTAGCCCCATCTAGCGGGAGGTTAATAGAGACCCAGTACTTC. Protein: CASSVAPSSGRLIETQYF.

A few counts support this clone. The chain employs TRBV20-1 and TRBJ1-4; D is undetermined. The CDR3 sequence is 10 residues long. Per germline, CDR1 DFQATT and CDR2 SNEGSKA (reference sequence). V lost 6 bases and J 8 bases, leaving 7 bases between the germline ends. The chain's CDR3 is CSAPREKLFF. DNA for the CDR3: TGCAGTGCCCCCAGGGAAAAACTGTTTTTT.

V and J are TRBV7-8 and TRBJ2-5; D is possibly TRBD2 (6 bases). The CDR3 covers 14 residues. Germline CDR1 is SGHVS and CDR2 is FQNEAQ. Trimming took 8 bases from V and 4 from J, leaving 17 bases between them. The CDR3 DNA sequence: TGTGCCAGCGTCTACGGCGGGGCAAGAGAGACCCAGTACTTC. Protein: CASVYGGARETQYF.

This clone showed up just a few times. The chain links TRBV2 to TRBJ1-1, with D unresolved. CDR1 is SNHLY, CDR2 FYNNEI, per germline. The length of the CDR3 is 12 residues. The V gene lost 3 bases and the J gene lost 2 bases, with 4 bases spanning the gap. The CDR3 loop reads CASSEYNTEAFF. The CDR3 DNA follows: TGTGCCAGCAGTGAGTATAACACTGAAGCTTTCTTT.

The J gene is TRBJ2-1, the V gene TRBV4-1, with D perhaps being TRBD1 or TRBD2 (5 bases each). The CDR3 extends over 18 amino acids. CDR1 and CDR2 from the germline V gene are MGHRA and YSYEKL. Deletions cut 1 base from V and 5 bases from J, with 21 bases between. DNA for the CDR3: TGCGCCAGCAGCCAAGCTTTTCAAGAGGGACCAACAGACAATGAGCAGTTCTTC. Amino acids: CASSQAFQEGPTDNEQFF.

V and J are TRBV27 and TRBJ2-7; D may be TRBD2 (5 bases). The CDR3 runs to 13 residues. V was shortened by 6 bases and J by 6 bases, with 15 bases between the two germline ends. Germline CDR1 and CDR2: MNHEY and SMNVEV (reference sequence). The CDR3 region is CASRGRGRGEQYF. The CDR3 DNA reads TGTGCCAGCAGGGGCCGCGGTCGGGGCGAGCAGTACTTC.

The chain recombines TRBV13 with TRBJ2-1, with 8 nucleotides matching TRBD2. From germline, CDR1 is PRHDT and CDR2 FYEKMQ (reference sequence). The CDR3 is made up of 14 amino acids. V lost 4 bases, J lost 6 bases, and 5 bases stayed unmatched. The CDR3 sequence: CASSSETSANEQFF. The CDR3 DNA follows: TGTGCCAGCAGCTCAGAGACTAGCGCCAATGAGCAGTTCTTC.

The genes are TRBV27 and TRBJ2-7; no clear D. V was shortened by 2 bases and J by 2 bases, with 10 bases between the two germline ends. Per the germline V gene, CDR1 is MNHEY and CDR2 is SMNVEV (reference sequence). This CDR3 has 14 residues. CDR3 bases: TGTGCCAGCAGTTTAGGATACCCCCCCTACGAGCAGTACTTC. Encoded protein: CASSLGYPPYEQYF.

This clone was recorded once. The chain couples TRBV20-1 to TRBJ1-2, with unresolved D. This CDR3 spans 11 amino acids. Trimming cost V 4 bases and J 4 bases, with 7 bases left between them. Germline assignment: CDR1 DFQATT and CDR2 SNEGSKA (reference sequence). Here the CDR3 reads CSAKDLYGYTF. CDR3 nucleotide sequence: TGCAGTGCTAAGGACCTCTATGGCTACACCTTC.

The CDR3 here is CASKILAGEGEQFF. CDR3 sequence (DNA): TGCGCCAGCAAAATCCTAGCGGGAGAGGGTGAGCAGTTCTTC. V and J are TRBV5-1 and TRBJ2-1, with 10 bases matching TRBD2. Germline V lookup: CDR1 SGHRS, CDR2 YFSETQ. The ends lost 6 bases at V and 9 bases at J; junction bases unmatched: 9. The CDR3 sequence is 14 residues long.

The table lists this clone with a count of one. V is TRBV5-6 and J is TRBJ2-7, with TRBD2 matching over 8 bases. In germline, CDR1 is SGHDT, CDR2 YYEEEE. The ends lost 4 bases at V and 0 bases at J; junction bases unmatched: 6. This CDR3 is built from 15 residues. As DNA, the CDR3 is TGTGCCAGCAGCCGGGGGGGGAAAAGCTCCTACGAGCAGTACTTC. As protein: CASSRGGKSSYEQYF.

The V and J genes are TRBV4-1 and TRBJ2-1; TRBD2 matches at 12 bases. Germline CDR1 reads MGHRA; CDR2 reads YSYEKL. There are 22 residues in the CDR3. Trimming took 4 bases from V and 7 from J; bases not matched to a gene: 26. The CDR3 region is CASSLYQVVGLAGGPRGNEQFF. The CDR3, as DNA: TGCGCCAGCAGCCTATACCAAGTTGTTGGTCTAGCGGGAGGGCCACGCGGGAATGAGCAGTTCTTC.

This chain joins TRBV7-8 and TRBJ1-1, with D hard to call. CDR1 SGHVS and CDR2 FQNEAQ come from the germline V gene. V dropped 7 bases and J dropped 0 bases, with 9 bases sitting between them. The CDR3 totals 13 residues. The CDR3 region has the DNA TGTGCCAGCACCTTTAGGATGAACACTGAAGCTTTCTTT. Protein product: CASTFRMNTEAFF.

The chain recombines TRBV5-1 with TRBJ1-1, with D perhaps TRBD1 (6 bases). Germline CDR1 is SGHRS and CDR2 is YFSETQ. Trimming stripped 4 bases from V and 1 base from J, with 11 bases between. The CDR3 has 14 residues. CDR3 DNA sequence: TGCGCCAGCAGCACTGGGGGCTGGAACACTGAAGCTTTCTTT. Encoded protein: CASSTGGWNTEAFF.

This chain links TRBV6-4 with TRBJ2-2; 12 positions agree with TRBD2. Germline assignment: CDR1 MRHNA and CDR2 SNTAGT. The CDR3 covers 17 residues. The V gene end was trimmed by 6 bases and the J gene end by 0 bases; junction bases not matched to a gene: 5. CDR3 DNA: TGTGCCAGCAGCGTACTAGCGGGAGGCGCGAACACCGGGGAGCTGTTTTTT. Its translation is CASSVLAGGANTGELFF.

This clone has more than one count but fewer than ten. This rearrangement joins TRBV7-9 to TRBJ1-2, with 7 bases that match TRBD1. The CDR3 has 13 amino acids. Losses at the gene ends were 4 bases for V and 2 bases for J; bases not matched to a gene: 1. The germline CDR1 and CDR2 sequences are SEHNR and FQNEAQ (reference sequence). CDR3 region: CASSSTGNYGYTF. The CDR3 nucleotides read TGTGCCAGCAGCTCGACAGGGAACTATGGCTACACCTTC.

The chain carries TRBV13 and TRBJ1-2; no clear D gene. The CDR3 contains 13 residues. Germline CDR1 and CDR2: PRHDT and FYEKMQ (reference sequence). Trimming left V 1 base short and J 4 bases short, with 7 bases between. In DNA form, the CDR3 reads TGTGCCAGCAGCTTAGACAGAAGCTATGGCTACACCTTC. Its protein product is CASSLDRSYGYTF.

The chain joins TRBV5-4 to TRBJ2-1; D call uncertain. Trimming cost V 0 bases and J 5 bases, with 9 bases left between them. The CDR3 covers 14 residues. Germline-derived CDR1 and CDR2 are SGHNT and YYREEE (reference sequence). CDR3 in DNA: TGTGCCAGCAGCTTGGTCGGGCAGGACAATGAGCAGTTCTTC. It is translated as CASSLVGQDNEQFF. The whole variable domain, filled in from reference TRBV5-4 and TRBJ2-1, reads ETGVTQSPTHLIKTRGQQVTLRCSSQSGHNTVSWYQQALGQGPQFIFQYYREEENGRGNFPPRFSGLQFPNYSSELNVNALELDDSALYLCASSLVGQDNEQFFGPGTRLTVL.

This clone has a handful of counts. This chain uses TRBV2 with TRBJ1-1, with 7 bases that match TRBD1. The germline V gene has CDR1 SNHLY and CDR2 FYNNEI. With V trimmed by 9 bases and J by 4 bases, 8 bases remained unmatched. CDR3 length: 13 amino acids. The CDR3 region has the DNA TGTGCCAGTAGAGGGGGCTGGGGCACTGAAGCTTTCTTT. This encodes CASRGGWGTEAFF.

The CDR3 here is CASSVWGEDNQPQHF. CDR3 in DNA: TGTGCCAGTAGTGTCTGGGGGGAGGACAATCAGCCCCAGCATTTT. The rearrangement joins TRBV19 to TRBJ1-5; D may be TRBD1 (5 bases). The CDR3 has 15 residues. Germline assignment: CDR1 LNHDA and CDR2 SQIVND (reference sequence). Trimming shortened V by 5 bases and J by 3 bases, and 14 bases separated the two germline ends.